This TCR beta chain was recovered during a study of blood T cell repertoires in COVID-19. Study as a whole: Nucleic acid was either cDNA or gDNA, and it came from T cells, B-cell-depleted T cells, or PBMCs.

Two negative PCRs, clearance, or symptom resolution characterized the recovered Cohort 3 donors. V shed 5 bases and J shed 7 bases, with 14 bases lying between them. The CDR3 runs 14 residues. Germline V CDR1 and CDR2: SEHNR, FQNEAQ (reference sequence). The data were produced by immunoSEQ multiplex PCR, yet TCRdb's version contains in-frame clones alone and is incomplete. The table has a few hundred thousand clones, around 87% seen once. The chain combines TRBV7-9 with TRBJ1-4; D gene uncertain. Sequenced sample: PBMCs or T cells enriched from blood (not recorded which). The receptor was isolated from a man aged 18-30 years who had recovered from COVID-19. The DNA for the CDR3 is TGTGCCAGCAGCCCAATGGGGAGGGCTGAAAAACTGTTTTTT. This translates into CASSPMGRAEKLFF.